This entry features one T cell receptor beta chain sequence. This record belongs to a study of CD8+CD57+ T cells in acquired aplastic anemia. Individuals selected for sequencing had exhibited CD8+CD57+ cell expansion on flow cytometry. Acquired aplastic anemia of severe grade affected all patients. It was genomic DNA that served as the template for profiling TCR beta VDJ and CDR3. Via MiXCR, TCRdb re-called the reads, giving one row per CDR3 protein. The sample records approximately 250,000 distinct CDR3 sequences, approximately 86% being singletons. With 4 bases removed from V and 7 bases from J, the gap between germline ends came to 18 bases. Germline values: CDR1 SGHKS, CDR2 YYEKEE (reference sequence). The CDR3 runs to 15 residues.

The sample consisted of sorted CD4+, CD8+, or CD8+CD57+ T cells (not recorded which) from PBMCs. The rearrangement joins TRBV5-5 to TRBJ2-1; TRBD2 might be the D (7 bases). The receptor was isolated from a human donor with aplastic anemia. CDR3 sequence reads: CASSRLDKGGNEQFF. DNA of the CDR3: TGTGCCAGCAGCAGGTTGGACAAGGGGGGGAATGAGCAGTTCTTC.